A selection of T cell receptor beta chains follows, all from one sample in a study of cytomegalovirus exposure and HLA in healthy donors. Profiling relied on immunoSEQ multiplex PCR, and the TCRdb table lists in-frame clones only, not all of them. Of a few hundred thousand clones detected, roughly 80% appear once; the ten largest clones hold about 16%. Sequenced material: PBMCs. The receptors were gathered from a man aged 40-49 years in good health and CMV-seronegative. CDR3s include the opening cysteine and the closing phenylalanine or tryptophan. The D gene is left open where the match is weak. The listing skips clone size in some rows; elsewhere it reads once, few, many or a size class.

D: -
V: TRBV6-6
size: -
J: TRBJ2-7
DNA: TGTGCCAGCAGTTACCTGTACTACGAGCAGTACTTC
CDR3: CASSYLYYEQYF

D: -
V: TRBV14
size: -
J: TRBJ2-3
DNA: TGTGCCAGCAGCCAAGACTTGGCCACAGATACGCAGTATTTT
CDR3: CASSQDLATDTQYF

D: TRBD2
V: TRBV28
size: -
J: TRBJ2-5
DNA: TGTGCCAGCAGATCCGGGACTATGGGGAAGAGAACCCAGTACTTC
CDR3: CASRSGTMGKRTQYF

D: -
V: TRBV10-3
size: -
J: TRBJ1-6
DNA: TGTGCCATCAGTGTTCAAAGGGACACCGAGAATTCACCCCTCCACTTT
CDR3: CAISVQRDTENSPLHF

D: TRBD1
V: TRBV7-9
size: few
J: TRBJ2-1
DNA: TGTGCCAGCAGCCCAAGGACAGGGGGCTCCTACAATGAGCAGTTCTTC
CDR3: CASSPRTGGSYNEQFF

D: TRBD2
V: TRBV28
size: once
J: TRBJ2-7
DNA: TGTGCCAGCAGTTTCGCACTAGCGGGTCACGAGCAGTACTTC
CDR3: CASSFALAGHEQYF

D: TRBD1
V: TRBV5-1
size: -
J: TRBJ1-1
DNA: TGCGCCAGCAGCCCCGGGACAGGCAACACTGAAGCTTTCTTT
CDR3: CASSPGTGNTEAFF

D: -
V: TRBV7-9
size: -
J: TRBJ1-2
DNA: TGTGCCAGCAGCTTAACAGCCCCGAACTATGGCTACACCTTC
CDR3: CASSLTAPNYGYTF

D: -
V: TRBV30
size: -
J: TRBJ2-1
DNA: TGTGCCTGGAAGACAGAGAATGGGCAGTTCTTC
CDR3: CAWKTENGQFF

D: TRBD2
V: TRBV19
size: -
J: TRBJ2-7
DNA: TGTGCCAGTAGTCCCAGCGGGAGGGGTTACGAGCAGTACTTC
CDR3: CASSPSGRGYEQYF

D: -
V: TRBV30
size: -
J: TRBJ2-2
DNA: TGTGCCTGGAGTGTACGGCCTTGGGCTAGCCGGACCGGGGAGCTGTTTTTT
CDR3: CAWSVRPWASRTGELFF

D: TRBD2
V: TRBV5-4
size: -
J: TRBJ2-7
DNA: TGTGCCAGCAGCTCCTTAGCGGGAGAGTACGAGCAGTACTTC
CDR3: CASSSLAGEYEQYF

D: TRBD2
V: TRBV7-3
size: -
J: TRBJ2-2
DNA: TGTGCCAGCAGCTTAATTTCTAGCGGGGGGGCGAAGACCGGGGAGCTGTTTTTT
CDR3: CASSLISSGGAKTGELFF

D: TRBD1
V: TRBV19
size: -
J: TRBJ1-5
DNA: TGTGCCAGTAGTACCCAGGGGGGTAGCAATCAGCCCCAGCATTTT
CDR3: CASSTQGGSNQPQHF

D: TRBD1
V: TRBV18
size: -
J: TRBJ1-1
DNA: TGTGCCAGCTCACAGGGACAGGCTGAGAACACTGAAGCTTTCTTT
CDR3: CASSQGQAENTEAFF

D: TRBD1
V: TRBV27
size: -
J: TRBJ2-7
DNA: TGTGCCAGCAGTTTATTTGGACAGGGTCTCTACGAGCAGTACTTC
CDR3: CASSLFGQGLYEQYF

D: -
V: TRBV5-6
size: -
J: TRBJ1-4
DNA: TGTGCCAGCAGCTTGGAGGAGGGCGTTAATGAAAAACTGTTTTTT
CDR3: CASSLEEGVNEKLFF

D: -
V: TRBV5-1
size: -
J: TRBJ1-1
DNA: TGCGCCAGCAGCCCTCAGGCGGGGGCCCGGACTGAAGCTTTCTTT
CDR3: CASSPQAGARTEAFF

D: -
V: TRBV9
size: -
J: TRBJ2-2
DNA: TGTGCCAGCAGCCTAGGGCGGGAGCTGTTTTTT
CDR3: CASSLGRELFF

D: TRBD2
V: TRBV6-4
size: few
J: TRBJ2-3
DNA: TGTGCCAGCAGTGACTCTAGCGGGAGTGCAGATACGCAGTATTTT
CDR3: CASSDSSGSADTQYF

D: TRBD1
V: TRBV5-1
size: -
J: TRBJ1-2
DNA: TGCGCCAGCAGCTTAGGACAGGGGGCGAATGGCTACACCTTC
CDR3: CASSLGQGANGYTF

D: TRBD1
V: TRBV30
size: -
J: TRBJ1-2
DNA: TGTGCCTGGAGTGTAATGACAGGGGGCACTGGCTACACCTTC
CDR3: CAWSVMTGGTGYTF

D: TRBD1
V: TRBV7-2
size: -
J: TRBJ2-3
DNA: TGTGCCAGCAGCTTACATCCATACCGTAGGGGGCATCCAGATACGCAGTATTTT
CDR3: CASSLHPYRRGHPDTQYF

D: TRBD2
V: TRBV5-1
size: -
J: TRBJ2-1
DNA: TGCGCCAGCAGCTTAACATTTGGCGGGAGACAATACAATGAGCAGTTCTTC
CDR3: CASSLTFGGRQYNEQFF

D: -
V: TRBV2
size: -
J: TRBJ2-1
DNA: TGTGCCAGCATGAGGGACTATGAGCAGTTCTTC
CDR3: CASMRDYEQFF

D: -
V: TRBV29-1
size: -
J: TRBJ1-1
DNA: TGCAGCGGCGGGGAGAGACGAACTGAAGCTTTCTTT
CDR3: CSGGERRTEAFF

D: TRBD2
V: TRBV28
size: -
J: TRBJ2-2
DNA: TGTGCCAGCAGTAAGACTAGCGGGAGAGTAATGAACACCGGGGAGCTGTTTTTT
CDR3: CASSKTSGRVMNTGELFF

D: -
V: TRBV15
size: -
J: TRBJ2-1
DNA: TGTGCCACCAGCAGAGACAGGATTGAAGCCTACAATGAGCAGTTCTTC
CDR3: CATSRDRIEAYNEQFF

D: -
V: TRBV2
size: -
J: TRBJ2-2
DNA: TGTGCCAGCAGCCCCGCTAGCGCGAACACCGGGGAGCTGTTTTTT
CDR3: CASSPASANTGELFF

D: -
V: TRBV10-3
size: -
J: TRBJ2-5
DNA: TGTGCCATCAGTGACAGAATCGGGGAGACCCAGTACTTC
CDR3: CAISDRIGETQYF

D: TRBD2
V: TRBV6-1
size: -
J: TRBJ2-5
DNA: TGTGCCAGCAGTGATGGACTAGCGGGAGGAACCCAGTACTTC
CDR3: CASSDGLAGGTQYF

D: -
V: TRBV7-9
size: -
J: TRBJ2-4
DNA: TGTGCCAGCGCCTGGGGGGTGGTAGCCAAAAACATTCAGTACTTC
CDR3: CASAWGVVAKNIQYF

D: -
V: TRBV7-8
size: -
J: TRBJ2-1
DNA: TGTGCCAGCAGCCCCCGTAGGGGGGGCCCTCACAATGAGCAGTTCTTC
CDR3: CASSPRRGGPHNEQFF

D: -
V: TRBV7-3
size: -
J: TRBJ2-1
DNA: TGTGCCAGCAGCTTAACCAGGGGTCGGTACAATGAGCAGTTCTTC
CDR3: CASSLTRGRYNEQFF

D: -
V: TRBV11-2
size: -
J: TRBJ2-3
DNA: TGTGCCAGCAGCTTAGAACATAGGACTGGAAGCACAGATACGCAGTATTTT
CDR3: CASSLEHRTGSTDTQYF

D: -
V: TRBV6-1
size: -
J: TRBJ1-2
DNA: TGTGCCAGCCGGCGGGTCAACTATGGCTACACCTTC
CDR3: CASRRVNYGYTF

D: TRBD1
V: TRBV18
size: -
J: TRBJ1-1
DNA: TGTGCCAGCTCACCCAGAACGGGACAGGGGGGAACTGAAGCTTTCTTT
CDR3: CASSPRTGQGGTEAFF

D: TRBD2
V: TRBV5-1
size: -
J: TRBJ2-1
DNA: TGCGCCAGCAGCTTGGGGAATAGCGGGAGTACCTACAATGAGCAGTTCTTC
CDR3: CASSLGNSGSTYNEQFF

D: TRBD1
V: TRBV6-5
size: -
J: TRBJ2-7
DNA: TGTGCCAGCAGTTACTCTCCAGGGGGCTACGAGCAGTACTTC
CDR3: CASSYSPGGYEQYF

D: TRBD2
V: TRBV5-1
size: once
J: TRBJ2-7
DNA: TGCACCAGCAGCTCGGGGGCTAGCGGGCCTTCCTACGAGCAGTACTTC
CDR3: CTSSSGASGPSYEQYF

D: TRBD1
V: TRBV2
size: -
J: TRBJ1-6
DNA: TGTGCCAGCAGCGGGACAGGGGATACTAATTCACCCCTCCACTTT
CDR3: CASSGTGDTNSPLHF

D: TRBD2
V: TRBV7-2
size: -
J: TRBJ2-1
DNA: TGTGCCAGCAGCTTGGGACTAGCGGGAGCAGGTGAGCAGTTCTTC
CDR3: CASSLGLAGAGEQFF

D: -
V: TRBV9
size: -
J: TRBJ1-2
DNA: TGTGCCAGCAGCGTAGAAGGCAGGGCCTATGGCTACACCTTC
CDR3: CASSVEGRAYGYTF

D: -
V: TRBV4-2
size: -
J: TRBJ1-3
DNA: TGTGCCAGCAGCCAAGATCTTCAGGGCCATTACGGAAACACCATATATTTT
CDR3: CASSQDLQGHYGNTIYF

D: TRBD1
V: TRBV7-8
size: -
J: TRBJ2-5
DNA: TGTGCCAGCAGCTTCGGCCCGGGACAGGGGTTGGAGACCCAGTACTTC
CDR3: CASSFGPGQGLETQYF

D: -
V: TRBV14
size: few
J: TRBJ2-5
DNA: TGTGCCAGCAGCCAAGAACGGAGCCAAGAGACCCAGTACTTC
CDR3: CASSQERSQETQYF

D: TRBD2
V: TRBV28
size: -
J: TRBJ2-1
DNA: TGTGCCAGCAGCGGACTAGCGGGAGCCTACAATGAGCAGTTCTTC
CDR3: CASSGLAGAYNEQFF

D: TRBD1
V: TRBV6-1
size: -
J: TRBJ1-2
DNA: TGTGCCAGCAGTGGCGCCTTGGACAGGGGGATCGAGGGGAGAAACTATGGCTACACCTTC
CDR3: CASSGALDRGIEGRNYGYTF

D: -
V: TRBV27
size: -
J: TRBJ2-1
DNA: TGTGCCAGCAGTTTAACGGGGACTGGGGAGTTCTTC
CDR3: CASSLTGTGEFF

D: -
V: TRBV4-1
size: few
J: TRBJ1-1
DNA: TGCGCCAGCAGCTTACGCAGTGTTCTCACTGAAGCTTTCTTT
CDR3: CASSLRSVLTEAFF